Below, 6 T cell receptor beta chains from the same sample are listed, as sequenced in a study of control samples from healthy donors and cancer patients. Here immunoSEQ multiplex PCR was the method, and the copy in TCRdb shows in-frame clones only, minus some. The sample lists some 64,000 clones, 87% occurring once. Input material: PBMCs. These receptors all come from a woman aged 50 to 60 with head and neck cancer.

V gene TRBV30 combines with J gene TRBJ2-4; D not resolved. In germline, CDR1 is GTSNPN, CDR2 SVGIG (reference sequence). V lost 2 bases and J lost 10, with 12 bases in between. CDR3 length: 12 residues. The CDR3 spells CAWSPRMGIQYF. CDR3 DNA: TGTGCCTGGAGTCCGAGGATGGGGATTCAGTACTTC.

V is TRBV30 and J is TRBJ2-1; 7 nucleotides line up with TRBD1. The CDR3 contains 14 residues. Germline V gene data show CDR1 as GTSNPN and CDR2 as SVGIG (reference sequence). V shed 3 bases, J shed 4 bases, and the junction held 6 bases outside the gene matches. The CDR3: CAWRDRRNYNEQFF. In DNA, the CDR3 is TGTGCCTGGAGGGACAGGCGAAATTACAATGAGCAGTTCTTC.

CDR3 sequence: CAWSVAQGNQPQHF. The CDR3 nucleotides are TGTGCCTGGAGTGTAGCCCAGGGGAATCAGCCCCAGCATTTT. V usage is TRBV30 and J usage is TRBJ1-5; tentative D call: TRBD1 (6 bases). Looked up from germline, CDR1 is GTSNPN and CDR2 is SVGIG (reference sequence). The CDR3 totals 14 residues. V lost 0 bases and J lost 4, with 10 bases in between.

The chain is built from TRBV2 and TRBJ2-2; D not certain. Trimming stripped 6 bases from V and 1 base from J, with 9 bases between. The CDR3 sequence is 14 residues long. From germline, CDR1 is SNHLY and CDR2 FYNNEI. The chain's CDR3 is CASSINENTGELFF. The CDR3 DNA reads as TGTGCCAGCAGCATCAATGAGAACACCGGGGAGCTGTTTTTT.

The J gene is TRBJ2-2, the V gene TRBV5-1, with TRBD1 identical over 9 bases. This CDR3 comprises 16 residues. Germline-derived CDR1 and CDR2 are SGHRS and YFSETQ. The trim removed 0 bases at V and 1 base at J, leaving 1 base unmatched. Here the CDR3 DNA reads TGCGCCAGCAGCTTGGGGGGACAGGGGAACACCGGGGAGCTGTTTTTT. Its translation is CASSLGGQGNTGELFF.

This sequence joins TRBV2 and TRBJ2-3; D tentatively fits TRBD1 or TRBD2 (5 bases each). V dropped 2 bases and J dropped 0 bases, with 12 bases sitting between them. The CDR3 is made up of 16 amino acids. Germline V gene lookup returns CDR1 SNHLY and CDR2 FYNNEI. DNA of the CDR3: TGTGCCAGCAGTGAACCCCGGGGCATAAGCACAGATACGCAGTATTTT. Translated: CASSEPRGISTDTQYF.